A selection of T cell receptor beta chains follows, all from one sample in a study of cytomegalovirus exposure and HLA in healthy donors. Only in-frame clones appear in the TCRdb table, and some are missing; sequencing was by immunoSEQ multiplex PCR. This table holds under 200,000 clones, approximately 80% found once. Sequencing input: PBMCs. The receptors originated from a male donor in good health and CMV-seropositive. Each CDR3 is given without its conserved first and last residue. Each record gives: clone size, J gene, V gene, CDR3 protein. Size values are once, few and many counts, or a class for expanded clones, and some rows have none.

- TRBJ2-3 TRBV30 AWSVELAGYTQY
few TRBJ1-1 TRBV7-2 ASSESSYRVAAF
- TRBJ1-1 TRBV5-1 ASSLRTGGGTEAF
- TRBJ2-2 TRBV18 ASSPPGLGPGELF
- TRBJ1-5 TRBV30 AWSVQNDQPQH
- TRBJ2-4 TRBV7-2 ASSLALGGEY
- TRBJ1-6 TRBV4-2 ASSQDPDRASPLH
- TRBJ2-7 TRBV28 ASQSTSYEQY
- TRBJ1-2 TRBV28 ASSPGQNYGYT
- TRBJ2-7 TRBV18 ASSRTSGTYEQY
- TRBJ1-1 TRBV4-1 ASSPQDRVNTEAF
- TRBJ2-7 TRBV18 ASSQGTGEQY
- - TRBV4-2 ASSQGQGSYEQY
- TRBJ2-2 TRBV4-1 ASSQASATKLF
- TRBJ2-7 TRBV11-3 ASSLRTSGHEQY
- TRBJ2-1 TRBV5-4 ASSPWSGGYNEQF
- TRBJ2-7 TRBV7-3 ASSYGQGPTYEQY
- TRBJ2-7 TRBV6-1 ASSHQSQQY
- TRBJ2-1 TRBV9 ASSPEVRDRVGNEQF
few TRBJ2-5 TRBV10-3 AISEPGLAEGRETQY
- TRBJ2-1 TRBV29-1 SRGAGEEQF
- TRBJ2-1 TRBV11-3 ASSLDPGLAGGNEQF
- TRBJ1-4 TRBV28 ASSRQGVSYEKLF
few TRBJ2-7 TRBV10-3 AIRDGQEGYEQY
- TRBJ1-1 TRBV4-1 ASSQGGYLNTEAF
- TRBJ2-5 TRBV10-3 AISSQGRRGQETQY
- TRBJ2-7 TRBV7-9 ASSPGLAIPYEQY
- TRBJ2-2 TRBV7-8 ASSLPALLAGGPTGELF
few TRBJ1-1 TRBV6-6 ASSRDRNTEAF
- TRBJ2-3 TRBV4-3 ASSRGLAGTDTQY
- TRBJ2-7 TRBV2 ASTAGPYEQY
- TRBJ2-7 TRBV5-8 ASSLGYVPDEQY
- TRBJ2-3 TRBV11-2 ASSLSGDPDTQY
- TRBJ1-4 TRBV4-3 ASSHAGTPNREKLF
- TRBJ1-4 TRBV7-6 ASSRRHGNEKLF
few TRBJ2-5 TRBV7-6 ASSGVGTGRRETQY
- TRBJ2-1 TRBV7-9 ASSLSGAANEQF
- TRBJ1-2 TRBV11-2 ASSLSSANYGYT
- TRBJ2-7 TRBV30 AWRPEGQGVFKQY
- TRBJ2-7 TRBV5-4 ASSPGLDGSYEQY
few TRBJ2-7 TRBV5-1 ASSLRTASYEQY
few TRBJ1-3 TRBV7-6 ASSNIFSGNTIY
- TRBJ2-2 TRBV9 ASSVAGQANTGELF
- TRBJ2-7 TRBV28 ASSLTGTGGNEQY
- TRBJ2-1 TRBV25-1 ASSDRGFRNEQF
once TRBJ1-5 TRBV19 ASSMVQGSQPQH
- TRBJ2-3 TRBV6-6 ASSLRLAGVTDTQY
once TRBJ2-2 TRBV9 ASSVGLAGHPGGELF
- TRBJ1-2 TRBV7-2 ASSLQAGLNDYGYT
- TRBJ1-1 TRBV28 ASSLWLGRVSTEAF
- TRBJ2-4 TRBV27 ASRPGGSILAKNIQY
- TRBJ2-6 TRBV5-1 ASSPGGTGSSGANVLT
- TRBJ1-2 TRBV7-2 ASSARAARRYGYT
few TRBJ2-1 TRBV28 ASNPASHGNEQF
- TRBJ2-1 TRBV7-9 SSSASRGDSYNEQF
- TRBJ1-2 TRBV5-6 ASRPTGNAGYT
- TRBJ2-7 TRBV5-4 ASSLNPGYEQY
- TRBJ1-1 TRBV19 ASSMDRGNTEAF
few TRBJ1-1 TRBV29-1 SVREITEAF